This entry features one TCR beta chain sequence. This receptor's antigen is unknown. Base qualities are not provided; no much larger clone lies one nucleotide away. The sample belongs to a study of blood T cell repertoires in COVID-19 (dated by TCRdb to the early 2020s). With regard to the full study: Collaborator samples came from the United States, Italy and Spain and covered acute and convalescent phases of COVID-19. Deeply sampled blood TCRbeta repertoires from subjects exposed to, actively infected with, or recovered from COVID-19 were included in the dataset. Samples came from the ongoing ImmuneRACE study (first 160 participants) plus 1,254 subjects from 6 global collaborators. The sample metadata nearly always contained a de-identified subject ID, COVID-19 status, age in years and sex. Where available, HLA class I and class II types were taken from metadata supplied by the sample provider and were not determined by assay-based typing. The repertoires were released in a freely available public database meant as a resource for research on the immune response to SARS-CoV-2. The prospective study material was composed of cDNA or gDNA derived from T cells, B-cell-depleted T cells, or PBMCs. On the study overall, not on this receptor specifically: The amount of clinical and demographic metadata varied by source and participant and was provided uncurated.

Participants in the prospective study were aged roughly 18 to 89 years, lived in over 20 United States geographic areas, and enrolled through a virtual design. In the prospective study, cohorts were assigned on the basis of participant-reported clinical history obtained from a screening survey and a study questionnaire. ImmuneRACE Cohort 3 recovered participants were defined by two consecutive negative NP/OP PCR tests, healthcare professional clearance, or symptom resolution. In the prospective study, mobile phlebotomists collected whole blood, serum and a nasopharyngeal or oropharyngeal swab from each participant. Additional blood draws and questionnaires over a roughly two-month period could optionally be provided by prospective study participants. Blood samples from the prospective study were shipped frozen or at room temperature prior to DNA extraction. TCRbeta CDR3 regions were amplified from genomic DNA using the immunoSEQ Assay, a bias-controlled multiplex PCR. Processing in the source paper ran as follows. Nucleated cell counts per sample were estimated from amplification of reference gene primers within the assay. Sequence reads were collapsed and filtered to measure the absolute abundance of every unique TCRbeta CDR3 rearrangement. For each sample, productive Simpson clonality was calculated by taking the square root of Simpson's diversity index across productive rearrangements. In TCRdb, the immuneACCESS table is reduced to in-frame sequences with V and J assigned. These tables do not hold every clone; where another copy was compared, an unresolved V gene accounts for under half, and the others remain unexplained. The DNA gave D and trimming, while V, J and clone size come from that table. A total of some 300,000 clones appear in this sample, over 75% of them only once. The ten biggest clones cover less than 4.5% of the sample.

From the cysteine through the phenylalanine, the CDR3 covers 13 amino acids. The only DNA kept is the CDR3, 39 bases in frame from the first base. Germline trimming: 8 bases from V, 0 bases from J; junction bases outside gene matches: 2. CDR1 is given as SGHRS and CDR2 as YFSETQ, both from the germline V gene. The V and J segments used are TRBV5-1 and TRBJ2-7, and TRBD2 aligns with 10 junction nucleotides. The material sequenced was PBMCs or T cells enriched from blood (not recorded which). This clonotype originated in a man in his thirties or forties who had recovered from COVID-19. The CDR3 reads as follows: CASRTSGSYEQYF. The bases read TGCGCCAGTAGGACTAGCGGCTCCTACGAGCAGTACTTC.